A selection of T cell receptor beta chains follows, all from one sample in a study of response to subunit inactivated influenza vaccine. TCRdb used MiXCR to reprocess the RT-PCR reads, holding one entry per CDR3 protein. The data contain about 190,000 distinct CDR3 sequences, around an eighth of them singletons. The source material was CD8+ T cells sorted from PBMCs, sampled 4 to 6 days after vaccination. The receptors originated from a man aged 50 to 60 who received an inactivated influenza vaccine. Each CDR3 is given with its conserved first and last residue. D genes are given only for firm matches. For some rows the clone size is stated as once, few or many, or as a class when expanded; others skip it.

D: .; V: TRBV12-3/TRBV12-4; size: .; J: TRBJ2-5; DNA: TGTGCCAGCAGTTTAGGACGTTCGCCCCGCCAAGAGACCCAGTACTTC; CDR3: CASSLGRSPRQETQYF
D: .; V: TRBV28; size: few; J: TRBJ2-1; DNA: TGTGCCAGCAACTTAGTCCTCGGAGGGCTAGCGTCCTACAATGAGCAGTTCTTC; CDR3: CASNLVLGGLASYNEQFF
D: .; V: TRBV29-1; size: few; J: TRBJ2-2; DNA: TGCAGCGTTGTATTAGGGGAGACCGGGGAGCTGTTTTTT; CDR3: CSVVLGETGELFF
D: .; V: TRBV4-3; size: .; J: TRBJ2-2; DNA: TGCGCCAGCAGCCAAGACGATCAGGGACTCACCGGGGAGCTGTTTTTT; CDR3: CASSQDDQGLTGELFF
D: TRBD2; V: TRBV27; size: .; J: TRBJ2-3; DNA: TGTGCCAGCAGTCCTGGGACTAGCGGGGTCCCAGATACGCAGTATTTT; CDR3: CASSPGTSGVPDTQYF
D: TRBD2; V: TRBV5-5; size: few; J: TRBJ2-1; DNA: TGTGCCAGCAGCTCTGGACTAGCGGGAGGGTGGGGTGAGCAGTTCTTC; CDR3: CASSSGLAGGWGEQFF
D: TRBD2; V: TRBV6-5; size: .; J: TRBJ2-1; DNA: TGTGCCAGCAGTTACTCTGCGGGAGGGAAGACTGAGCAGTTCTTC; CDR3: CASSYSAGGKTEQFF
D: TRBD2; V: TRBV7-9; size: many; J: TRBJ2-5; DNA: TGTGCCAGCAGCTCTGGACTAGCGGGAGGTTCTGAGACCCAGTACTTC; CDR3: CASSSGLAGGSETQYF
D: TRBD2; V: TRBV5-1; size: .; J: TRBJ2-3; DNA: TGCGCCAGCAGCTTGTCAGCGGGAGGCACAGATACGCAGTATTTT; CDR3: CASSLSAGGTDTQYF
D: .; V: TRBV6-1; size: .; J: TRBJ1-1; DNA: TGTGCCAGCAGTCCCCCGCCGGGACCGAACACTGAAGCTTTCTTT; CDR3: CASSPPPGPNTEAFF
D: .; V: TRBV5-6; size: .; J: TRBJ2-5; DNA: TGTGCCAGCAGCTTACCAGCTGCGGGGACGGAGACCCAGTACTTC; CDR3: CASSLPAAGTETQYF
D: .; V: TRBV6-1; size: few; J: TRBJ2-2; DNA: TGTGCCAGCAATACAGGGTCCACCGGGGAGCTGTTTTTT; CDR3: CASNTGSTGELFF
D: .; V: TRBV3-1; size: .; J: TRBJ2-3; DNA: TGTGCCAGCAGCCAAGTCCTAGCCTCCTACACAGATACGCAGTATTTT; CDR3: CASSQVLASYTDTQYF
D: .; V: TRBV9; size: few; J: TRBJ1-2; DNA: TGTGCCAGCAGAAATGCCGGAGTGTATGGCTACACCTTC; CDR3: CASRNAGVYGYTF
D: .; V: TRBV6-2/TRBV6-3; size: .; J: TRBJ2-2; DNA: TGTGCCAGCAGTTACGTCTACACCGGGGAGCTGTTTTTT; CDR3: CASSYVYTGELFF
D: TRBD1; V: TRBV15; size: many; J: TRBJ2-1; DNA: TGTGCCACCAGCGCGGTCTCCAGGGACAGGGGGTTCTTC; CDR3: CATSAVSRDRGFF
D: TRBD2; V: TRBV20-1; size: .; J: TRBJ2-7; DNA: TGCAGTGCTAGTCGACTAGCGGGAGACTACGAGCAGTACTTC; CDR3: CSASRLAGDYEQYF
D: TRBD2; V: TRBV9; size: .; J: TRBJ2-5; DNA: TGTGCCAGCAGCCCCACCGGGACTAGCGAGTTGGGGACCCAGTACTTC; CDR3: CASSPTGTSELGTQYF
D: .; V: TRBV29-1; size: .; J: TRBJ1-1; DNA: TGCAGCGTTGAAGGGGAAATGAACACTGAAGCTTTCTTT; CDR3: CSVEGEMNTEAFF
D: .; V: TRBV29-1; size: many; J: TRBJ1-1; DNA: TGCAGCGTTGGCAGATTTAACACTGAAGCTTTCTTT; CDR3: CSVGRFNTEAFF
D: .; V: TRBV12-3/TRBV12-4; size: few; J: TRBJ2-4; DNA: TGTGCCAGCAGTTTAGAGTCGATATTAGCCAAAAACATTCAGTACTTC; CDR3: CASSLESILAKNIQYF
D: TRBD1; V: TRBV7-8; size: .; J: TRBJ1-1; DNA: TGTGCCAGCAGCCTTAGACAGGGAGCGAGGAACACTGAAGCTTTCTTT; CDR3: CASSLRQGARNTEAFF
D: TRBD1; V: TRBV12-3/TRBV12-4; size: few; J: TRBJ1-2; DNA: TGTGCCACCGGCGACAGGGAAAATGGCTACACCTTC; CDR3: CATGDRENGYTF
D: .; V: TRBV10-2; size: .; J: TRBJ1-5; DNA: TGCGCCAGCAGTGAAGAACAGGGAGGTCAGCCCCAGCATTTT; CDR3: CASSEEQGGQPQHF
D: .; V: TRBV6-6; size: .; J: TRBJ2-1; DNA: TGTGCATACGGGGCTGGCTATGAGCAGTTCTTC; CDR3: CAYGAGYEQFF
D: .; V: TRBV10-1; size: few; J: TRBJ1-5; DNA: TGCGCCAGCCCGGGACTGATCAATCAGCCCCAGCATTTT; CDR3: CASPGLINQPQHF
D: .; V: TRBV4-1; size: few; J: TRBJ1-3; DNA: TGCGCCAGCAGCCAAGTAGTAAACTCTGGAAACACCATATATTTT; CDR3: CASSQVVNSGNTIYF
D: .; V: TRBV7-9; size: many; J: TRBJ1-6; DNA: TGTGCCAGCAGCTTCTCTGTACCTCTGGCACCCCTCCACTTT; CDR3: CASSFSVPLAPLHF
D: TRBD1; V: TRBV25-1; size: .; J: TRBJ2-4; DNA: TGTGCCAGCAGTGGGGGGGACAGGCATCAGTACTTC; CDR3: CASSGGDRHQYF
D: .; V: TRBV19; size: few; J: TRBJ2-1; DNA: TGTGCCAGTACCCTAGGTAGGAACAATGAGCAGTTCTTC; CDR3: CASTLGRNNEQFF
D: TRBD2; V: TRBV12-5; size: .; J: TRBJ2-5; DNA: TGTGCTAGTGGTTTATGGACTAGCGGGCGGCGGGAGACCCAGTACTTC; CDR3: CASGLWTSGRRETQYF
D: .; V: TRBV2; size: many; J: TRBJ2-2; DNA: TGTGCCAGCAGTCGGAGGACAGACACCGGGGAGCTGTTTTTT; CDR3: CASSRRTDTGELFF
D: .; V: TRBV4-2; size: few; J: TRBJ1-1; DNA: TGTGCCAGCAGCCAAGTTTCAGGGGTTGAAGCTTTCTTT; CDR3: CASSQVSGVEAFF
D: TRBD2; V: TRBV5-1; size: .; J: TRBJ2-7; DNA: TGCGCCAGCAGCTTGGTGTCGGGGGGTCTCTACGAGCAGTACTTC; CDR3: CASSLVSGGLYEQYF